These 5 T cell receptor beta chains came from one sample sequenced in a study of blood T cell repertoires in COVID-19. Generated by immunoSEQ multiplex PCR, the TCRdb table keeps only in-frame clones and is missing some. The repertoire holds 220,000 or so clones, with around 80% as singletons. The sequencing sample was made of peripheral blood. The receptors shown here come from a woman in her 70s with acute or convalescent COVID-19.

The rearrangement joins TRBV6-5 to TRBJ1-5; perhaps TRBD1 as D (5 bases). Germline loops: CDR1 MNHEY, CDR2 SVGAGI. Trimming stripped 8 bases from V and 0 bases from J, with 14 bases between. The CDR3 contains 15 residues. The CDR3 nucleotides are TGTGCCAGCTCGGAGGGGACTATTAGCAATCAGCCCCAGCATTTT. This gives the protein CASSEGTISNQPQHF.

This sequence joins TRBV2 and TRBJ2-5, with TRBD2 matching over 7 bases. The CDR3 loop spans 15 amino acids. Trimming removed 4 bases from V and 5 bases from J; junction bases left unmatched: 10. Germline loops: CDR1 SNHLY, CDR2 FYNNEI. CDR3 DNA sequence: TGTGCCAGCAGTGCCATGACAGTGGGGGGGGAGACCCAGTACTTC. Encoded protein: CASSAMTVGGETQYF.

The chain uses TRBV6-5 and TRBJ2-7; 9 bases line up with TRBD2. The CDR3 consists of 15 residues. CDR1 and CDR2 from the germline V gene are MNHEY and SVGAGI. With V trimmed by 7 bases and J by 1 base, 8 bases remained unmatched. This CDR3 reads CASTPKSGRSYEQYF. The CDR3 DNA sequence: TGTGCCAGCACCCCTAAAAGCGGGAGGTCCTACGAGCAGTACTTC.

The chain uses TRBV21-1 and TRBJ2-1; no check of the table's D call, TRBD2, against the DNA was made. TRBV21-1 is assigned pseudogene status. The CDR3 loop spans 21 amino acids. This CDR3 reads CASSKFSASGRTGSSYNEQFF. The CDR3 DNA follows: TGTGCCAGCAGCAAATTTTCGGCTAGCGGGAGGACCGGGAGCTCCTACAATGAGCAGTTCTTC.

The chain carries TRBV19 and TRBJ1-5; D gene unclear. There are 15 residues in the CDR3. Germline CDR1 reads LNHDA; CDR2 reads SQIVND (reference sequence). V lost 1 base to trimming and J lost 3 bases, with 10 bases between them. The CDR3 loop reads CASSIVGGNNQPQHF. DNA for the CDR3: TGTGCCAGTAGTATAGTGGGAGGGAACAATCAGCCCCAGCATTTT.